This TCR beta chain emerged from a study of cytomegalovirus exposure and HLA in healthy donors. At the level of the study: An earlier analysis identified approximately 110 million unique TCR beta sequences in 150 million to 200 million T cells. Inside one of the first data releases sat some 85 million unique TCRs taken from HLA-typed donors.

Details on this clone: The antigen is not known.

The primer mix had 60 Vbeta and 13 Jbeta primers. Repertoires were generated with immunoSEQ multiplex PCR, while TCRdb's copy carries only in-frame clones and drops some. This repertoire shows fewer than 110,000 clones, roughly 70% found once; its top ten account for 12% to 15%. Germline CDR1 SGHRS, CDR2 YFSETQ. This CDR3 is built from 17 residues. The germline V and J ends were trimmed by 1 base and 5 bases, with 21 bases remaining between them. Study findings and constraints: Cytomegalovirus-associated status was assigned to around 160 TCR beta chains. When presence/absence was analysed, sequencing depth was taken to be roughly uniform across donors.

The V and J genes are TRBV5-1 and TRBJ1-1; maybe TRBD1 (5 bases). Sequences were obtained from PBMCs. The receptor was isolated from a woman in her 40s in good health and CMV-seropositive. The CDR3 here is CASSLWGPPGGGTEAFF. The CDR3 nucleotides read TGCGCCAGCAGCTTGTGGGGCCCACCTGGGGGAGGGACTGAAGCTTTCTTT. The full variable domain, rest sourced from reference TRBV5-1 and TRBJ1-1, is KAGVTQTPRYLIKTRGQQVTLSCSPISGHRSVSWYQQTPGQGLQFLFEYFSETQRNKGNFPGRFSGRQFSNSRSEMNVSTLELGDSALYLCASSLWGPPGGGTEAFFGQGTRLTVV.